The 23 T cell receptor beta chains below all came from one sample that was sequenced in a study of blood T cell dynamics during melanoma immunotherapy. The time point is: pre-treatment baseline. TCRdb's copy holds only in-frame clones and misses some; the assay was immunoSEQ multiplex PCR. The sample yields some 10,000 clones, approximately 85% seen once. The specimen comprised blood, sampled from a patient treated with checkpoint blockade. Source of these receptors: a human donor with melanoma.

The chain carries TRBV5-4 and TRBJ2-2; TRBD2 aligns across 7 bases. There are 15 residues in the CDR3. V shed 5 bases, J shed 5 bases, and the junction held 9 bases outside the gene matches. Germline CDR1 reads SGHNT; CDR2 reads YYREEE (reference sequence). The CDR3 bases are TGTGCCAGCAGTTTCTTAAACGGGGGGACCGGGGAGCTGTTTTTT. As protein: CASSFLNGGTGELFF.

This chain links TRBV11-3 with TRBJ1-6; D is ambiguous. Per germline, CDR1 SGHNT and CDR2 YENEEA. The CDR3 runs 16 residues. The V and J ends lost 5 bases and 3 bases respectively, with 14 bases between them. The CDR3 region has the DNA TGTGCCAGCAGCCAACTGGCGGGGAACTATAATTCACCCCTCCACTTT. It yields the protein CASSQLAGNYNSPLHF.

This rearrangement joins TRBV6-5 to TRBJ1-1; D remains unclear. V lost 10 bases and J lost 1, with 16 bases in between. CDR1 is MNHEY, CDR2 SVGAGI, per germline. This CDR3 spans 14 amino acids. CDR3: CATQSGVENTEAFF. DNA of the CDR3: TGTGCCACCCAATCTGGGGTTGAGAACACTGAAGCTTTCTTT.

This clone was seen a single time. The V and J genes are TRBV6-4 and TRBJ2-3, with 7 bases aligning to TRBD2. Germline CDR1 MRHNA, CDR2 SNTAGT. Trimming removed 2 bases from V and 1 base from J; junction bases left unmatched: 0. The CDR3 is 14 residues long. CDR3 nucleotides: TGTGCCAGCAGTGACCGGGGGGGCACAGATACGCAGTATTTT. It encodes CASSDRGGTDTQYF.

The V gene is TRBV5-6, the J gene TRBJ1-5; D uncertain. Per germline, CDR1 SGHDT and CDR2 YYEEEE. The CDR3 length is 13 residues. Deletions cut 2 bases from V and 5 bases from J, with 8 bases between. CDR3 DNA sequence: TGTGCCAGCAGCTTAGCGGGCGATCAGCCCCAGCATTTT. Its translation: CASSLAGDQPQHF.

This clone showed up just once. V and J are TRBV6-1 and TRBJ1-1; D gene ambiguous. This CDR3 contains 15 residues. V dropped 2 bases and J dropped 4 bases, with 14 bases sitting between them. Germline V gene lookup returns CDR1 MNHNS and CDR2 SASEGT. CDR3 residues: CASSEQWAAGTEAFF. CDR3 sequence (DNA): TGTGCCAGCAGTGAACAGTGGGCCGCGGGCACTGAAGCTTTCTTT.

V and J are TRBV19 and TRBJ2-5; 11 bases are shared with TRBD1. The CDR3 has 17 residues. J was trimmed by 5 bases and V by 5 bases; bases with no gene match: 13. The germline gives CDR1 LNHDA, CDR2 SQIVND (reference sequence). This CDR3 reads CASSLRPGQGVSETQYF. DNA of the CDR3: TGTGCCAGTAGTTTACGTCCGGGACAGGGGGTATCGGAGACCCAGTACTTC.

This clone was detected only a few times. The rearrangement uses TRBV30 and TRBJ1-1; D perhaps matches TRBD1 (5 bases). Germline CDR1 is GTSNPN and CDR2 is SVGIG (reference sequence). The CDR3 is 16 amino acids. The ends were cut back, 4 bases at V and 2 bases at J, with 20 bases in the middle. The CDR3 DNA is TGTGCCTGGAAGCGGGCAGGGAATATCTTAAACACTGAAGCTTTCTTT. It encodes CAWKRAGNILNTEAFF.

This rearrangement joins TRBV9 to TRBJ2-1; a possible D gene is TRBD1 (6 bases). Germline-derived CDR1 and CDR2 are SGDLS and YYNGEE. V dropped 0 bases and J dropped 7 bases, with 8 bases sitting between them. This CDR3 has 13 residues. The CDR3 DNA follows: TGTGCCAGCAGCGTAGGGGGGCGTAATGAGCAGTTCTTC. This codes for CASSVGGRNEQFF.

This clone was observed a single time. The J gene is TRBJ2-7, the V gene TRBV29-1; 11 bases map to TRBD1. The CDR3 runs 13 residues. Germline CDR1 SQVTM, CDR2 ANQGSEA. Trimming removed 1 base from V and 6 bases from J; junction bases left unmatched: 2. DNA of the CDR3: TGCAGCGTTGAAGGGACAGGGGGCTCCGAGCAGTACTTC. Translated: CSVEGTGGSEQYF.

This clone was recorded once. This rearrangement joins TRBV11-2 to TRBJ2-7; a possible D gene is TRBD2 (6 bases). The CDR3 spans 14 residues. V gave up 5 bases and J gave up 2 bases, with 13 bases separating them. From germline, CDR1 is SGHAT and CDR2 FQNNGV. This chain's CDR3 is CASSRPGEPYEQYF. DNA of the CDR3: TGTGCCAGCAGCCGACCGGGAGAACCCTACGAGCAGTACTTC.

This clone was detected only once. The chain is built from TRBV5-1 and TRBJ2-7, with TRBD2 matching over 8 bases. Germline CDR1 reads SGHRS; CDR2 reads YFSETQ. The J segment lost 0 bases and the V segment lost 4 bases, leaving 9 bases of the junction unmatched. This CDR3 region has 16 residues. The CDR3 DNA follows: TGCGCCAGCAGCGGCGGGGGGTTCGCTGTCTCCTACGAGCAGTACTTC. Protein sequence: CASSGGGFAVSYEQYF.

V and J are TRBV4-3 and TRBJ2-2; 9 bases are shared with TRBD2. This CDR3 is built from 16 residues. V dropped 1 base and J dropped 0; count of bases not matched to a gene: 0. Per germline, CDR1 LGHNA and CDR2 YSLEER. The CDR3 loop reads CASSQASGANTGELFF. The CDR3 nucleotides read TGCGCCAGCAGCCAAGCTAGCGGGGCGAACACCGGGGAGCTGTTTTTT.

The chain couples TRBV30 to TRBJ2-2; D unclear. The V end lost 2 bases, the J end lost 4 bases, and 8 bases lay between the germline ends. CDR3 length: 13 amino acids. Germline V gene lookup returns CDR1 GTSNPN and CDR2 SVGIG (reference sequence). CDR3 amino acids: CAWSRFGTGELFF. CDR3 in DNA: TGTGCCTGGAGTCGATTTGGCACCGGGGAGCTGTTTTTT.

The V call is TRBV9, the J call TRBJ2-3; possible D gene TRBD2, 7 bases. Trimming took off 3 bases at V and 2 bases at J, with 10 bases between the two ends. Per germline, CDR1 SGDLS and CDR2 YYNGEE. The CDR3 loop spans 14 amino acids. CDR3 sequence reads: CASSARGLTDTQYF. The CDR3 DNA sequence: TGTGCCAGCAGCGCGCGGGGGCTCACAGATACGCAGTATTTT.

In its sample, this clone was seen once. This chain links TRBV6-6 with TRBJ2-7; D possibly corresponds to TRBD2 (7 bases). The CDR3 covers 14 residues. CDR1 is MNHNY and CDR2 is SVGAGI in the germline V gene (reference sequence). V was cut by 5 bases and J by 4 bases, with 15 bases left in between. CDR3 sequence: CASSPSGGPYEQYF. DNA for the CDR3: TGTGCCAGCAGTCCGTCCGGGGGGCCATACGAGCAGTACTTC.

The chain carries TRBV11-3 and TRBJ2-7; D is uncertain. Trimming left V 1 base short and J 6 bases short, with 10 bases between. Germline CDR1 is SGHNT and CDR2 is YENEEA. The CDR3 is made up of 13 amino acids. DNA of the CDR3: TGTGCCAGCAGCTTAGCCACAGTTGGCGAGCAGTACTTC. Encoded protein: CASSLATVGEQYF.

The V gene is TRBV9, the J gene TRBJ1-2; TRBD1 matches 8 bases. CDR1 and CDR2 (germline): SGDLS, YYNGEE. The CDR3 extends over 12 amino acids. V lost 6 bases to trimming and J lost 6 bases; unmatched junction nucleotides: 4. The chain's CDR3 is CASIGQGDGYTF. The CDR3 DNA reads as TGTGCCAGCATCGGACAGGGTGATGGCTACACCTTC.

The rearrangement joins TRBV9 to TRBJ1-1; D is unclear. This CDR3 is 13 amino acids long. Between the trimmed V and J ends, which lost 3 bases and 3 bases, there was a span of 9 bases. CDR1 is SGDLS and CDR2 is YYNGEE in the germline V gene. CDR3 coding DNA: TGTGCCAGCAGCGGGCACGGGGACACTGAAGCTTTCTTT. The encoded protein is CASSGHGDTEAFF.

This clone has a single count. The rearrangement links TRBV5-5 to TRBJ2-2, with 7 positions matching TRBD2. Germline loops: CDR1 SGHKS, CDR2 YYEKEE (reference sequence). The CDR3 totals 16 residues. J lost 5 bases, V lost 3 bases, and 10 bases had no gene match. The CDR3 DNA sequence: TGTGCCAGCAGCTCTCCCCGGGGGAGGGAAACCGGGGAGCTGTTTTTT. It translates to CASSSPRGRETGELFF.

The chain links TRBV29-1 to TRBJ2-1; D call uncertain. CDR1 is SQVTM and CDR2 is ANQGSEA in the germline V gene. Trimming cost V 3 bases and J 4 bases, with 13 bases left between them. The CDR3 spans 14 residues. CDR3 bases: TGCAGCGTTGACCTTAGTCGTTTATACAATGAGCAGTTCTTC. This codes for CSVDLSRLYNEQFF.

The DNA for the CDR3 is TGTGCCAGCAGCCCCCTTGGGGGGGTCTCCTACAATGAGCAGTTCTTC. Its protein is CASSPLGGVSYNEQFF. This rearrangement joins TRBV14 to TRBJ2-1; 7 bases map to TRBD2. The CDR3 has 16 residues. Germline V gene lookup returns CDR1 SGHDN and CDR2 FVKESK. Trimming at V came to 4 bases and at J to 0 bases, leaving 6 bases not matched to a gene.

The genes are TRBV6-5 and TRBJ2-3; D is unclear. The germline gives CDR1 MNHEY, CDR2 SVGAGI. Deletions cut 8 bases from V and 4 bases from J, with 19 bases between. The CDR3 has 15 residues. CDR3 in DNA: TGTGCCAGCTGCCGCATTCTGGGGAACGCAGATACGCAGTATTTT. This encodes CASCRILGNADTQYF.